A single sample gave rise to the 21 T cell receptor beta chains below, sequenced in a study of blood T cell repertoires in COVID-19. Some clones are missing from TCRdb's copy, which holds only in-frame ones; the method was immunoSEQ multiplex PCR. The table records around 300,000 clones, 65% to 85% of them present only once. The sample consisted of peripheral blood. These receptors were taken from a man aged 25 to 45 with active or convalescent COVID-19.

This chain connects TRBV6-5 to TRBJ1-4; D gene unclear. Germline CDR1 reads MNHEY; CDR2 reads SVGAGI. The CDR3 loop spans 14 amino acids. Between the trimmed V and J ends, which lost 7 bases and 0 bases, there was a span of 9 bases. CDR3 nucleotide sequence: TGTGCCAGCACCCTCATAGCAACTAATGAAAAACTGTTTTTT. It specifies CASTLIATNEKLFF.

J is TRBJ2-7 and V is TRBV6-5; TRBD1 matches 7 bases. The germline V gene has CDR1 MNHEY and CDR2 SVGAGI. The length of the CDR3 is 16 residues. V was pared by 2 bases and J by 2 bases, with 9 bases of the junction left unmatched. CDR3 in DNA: TGTGCCAGCAGTTACCTCAGACAGGGAACACCCTACGAGCAGTACTTC. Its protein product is CASSYLRQGTPYEQYF.

CDR3 sequence: CASPRGLNTEAFF. Written as DNA, the CDR3 is TGTGCCAGCCCGCGGGGGTTGAACACTGAAGCTTTCTTT. The V gene is TRBV2, the J gene TRBJ1-1; D is possibly TRBD1 (5 bases). CDR3 length: 13 residues. Trimming took 8 bases from V and 0 from J, leaving 10 bases between them. Germline CDR1 SNHLY, CDR2 FYNNEI. The full variable domain, rest sourced from reference TRBV2 and TRBJ1-1, is EPEVTQTPSHQVTQMGQEVILRCVPISNHLYFYWYRQILGQKVEFLVSFYNNEISEKSEIFDDQFSVERPDGSNFTLKIRSTKLEDSAMYFCASPRGLNTEAFFGQGTRLTVV.

DNA of the CDR3: TGTGCCAGCAGTTTCCATGGGACTAGCAACTACGAGCAGTACTTC. Encoded protein: CASSFHGTSNYEQYF. The genes are TRBV27 and TRBJ2-7; 9 positions agree with TRBD2. The length of the CDR3 is 15 residues. Per the germline V gene, CDR1 is MNHEY and CDR2 is SMNVEV (reference sequence). V was clipped by 3 bases and J by 3 bases; unmatched bases: 6.

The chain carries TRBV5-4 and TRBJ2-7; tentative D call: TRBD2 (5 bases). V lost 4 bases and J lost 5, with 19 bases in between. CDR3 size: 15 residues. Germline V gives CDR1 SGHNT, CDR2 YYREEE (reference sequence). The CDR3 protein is CASSPSLGNPHEQYF. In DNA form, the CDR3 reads TGTGCCAGCAGCCCTAGCTTGGGCAACCCTCACGAGCAGTACTTC.

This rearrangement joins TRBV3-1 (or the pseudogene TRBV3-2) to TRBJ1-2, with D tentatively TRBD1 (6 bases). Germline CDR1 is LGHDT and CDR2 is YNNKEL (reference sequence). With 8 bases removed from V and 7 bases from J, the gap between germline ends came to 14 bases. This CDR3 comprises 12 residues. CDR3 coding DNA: TGTGCCAGCGAAGGGGGGGCGCGTGGCTACACCTTC. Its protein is CASEGGARGYTF.

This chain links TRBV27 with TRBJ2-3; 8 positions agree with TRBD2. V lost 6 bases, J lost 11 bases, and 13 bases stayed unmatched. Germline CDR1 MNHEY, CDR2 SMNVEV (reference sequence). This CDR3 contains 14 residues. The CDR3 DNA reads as TGTGCCAGCAGCCGGATACTTAGCGGGAAAGAGCAGTATTTT. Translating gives CASSRILSGKEQYF.

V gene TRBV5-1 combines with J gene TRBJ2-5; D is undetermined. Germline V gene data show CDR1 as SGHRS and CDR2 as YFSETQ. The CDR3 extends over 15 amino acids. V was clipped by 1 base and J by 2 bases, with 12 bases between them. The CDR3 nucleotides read TGCGCCAGCAGCTTGAGAGAGACAAGGCAAGAGACCCAGTACTTC. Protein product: CASSLRETRQETQYF.

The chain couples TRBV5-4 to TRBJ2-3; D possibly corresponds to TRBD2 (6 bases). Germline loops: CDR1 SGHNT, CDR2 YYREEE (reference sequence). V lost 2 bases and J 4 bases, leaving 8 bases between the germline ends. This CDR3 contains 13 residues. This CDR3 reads CASSLLAPDTQYF. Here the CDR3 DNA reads TGTGCCAGCAGCTTACTAGCACCAGATACGCAGTATTTT. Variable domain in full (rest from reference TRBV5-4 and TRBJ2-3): ETGVTQSPTHLIKTRGQQVTLRCSSQSGHNTVSWYQQALGQGPQFIFQYYREEENGRGNFPPRFSGLQFPNYSSELNVNALELDDSALYLCASSLLAPDTQYFGPGTRLTVL.

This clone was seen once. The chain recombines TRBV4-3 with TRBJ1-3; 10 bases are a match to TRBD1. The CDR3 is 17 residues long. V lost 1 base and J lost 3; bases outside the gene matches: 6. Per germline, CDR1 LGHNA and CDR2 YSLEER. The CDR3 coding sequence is TGCGCCAGCAGCCAAGCCGGGACAGGGGTGAATGGAAACACCATATATTTT. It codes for CASSQAGTGVNGNTIYF.

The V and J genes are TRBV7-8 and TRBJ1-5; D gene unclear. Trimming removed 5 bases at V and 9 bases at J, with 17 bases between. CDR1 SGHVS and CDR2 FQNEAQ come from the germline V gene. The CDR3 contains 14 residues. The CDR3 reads CASSQDRGIGPQHF. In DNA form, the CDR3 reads TGTGCCAGCAGCCAAGACCGGGGTATCGGGCCCCAGCATTTT.

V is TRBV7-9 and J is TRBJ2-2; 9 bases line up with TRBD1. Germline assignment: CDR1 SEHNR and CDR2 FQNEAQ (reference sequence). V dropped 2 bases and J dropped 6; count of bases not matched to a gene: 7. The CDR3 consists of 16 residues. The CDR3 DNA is TGTGCCAGCAGCTTATTACGGGACAGGGTACCCGGGGAGCTGTTTTTT. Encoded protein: CASSLLRDRVPGELFF.

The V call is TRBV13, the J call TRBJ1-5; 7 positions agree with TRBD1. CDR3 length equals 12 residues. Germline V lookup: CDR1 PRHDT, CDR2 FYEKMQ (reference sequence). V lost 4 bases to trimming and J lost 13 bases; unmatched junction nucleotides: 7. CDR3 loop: CASSSNRGIQHF. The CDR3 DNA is TGTGCCAGCAGCTCAAACAGGGGAATTCAGCATTTT.

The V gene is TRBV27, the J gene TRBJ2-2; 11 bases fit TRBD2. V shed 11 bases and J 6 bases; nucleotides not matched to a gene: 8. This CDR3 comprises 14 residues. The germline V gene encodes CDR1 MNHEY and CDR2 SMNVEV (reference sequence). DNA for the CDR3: TGTGCCTGTCGGGTAGCGGGAGGGGCCGGGGAGCTGTTTTTT. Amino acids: CACRVAGGAGELFF.

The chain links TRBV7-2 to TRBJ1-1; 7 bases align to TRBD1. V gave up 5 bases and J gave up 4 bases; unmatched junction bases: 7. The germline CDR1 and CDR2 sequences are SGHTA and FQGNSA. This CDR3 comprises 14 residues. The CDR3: CASSPSTGTTEAFF. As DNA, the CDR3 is TGTGCCAGCAGCCCTTCGACAGGGACCACTGAAGCTTTCTTT.

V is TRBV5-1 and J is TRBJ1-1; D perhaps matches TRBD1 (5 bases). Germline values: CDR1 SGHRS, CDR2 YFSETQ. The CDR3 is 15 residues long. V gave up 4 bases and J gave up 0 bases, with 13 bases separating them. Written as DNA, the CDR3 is TGCGCCAGCAGCCCGGGGGACTCCCTGAACACTGAAGCTTTCTTT. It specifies CASSPGDSLNTEAFF.

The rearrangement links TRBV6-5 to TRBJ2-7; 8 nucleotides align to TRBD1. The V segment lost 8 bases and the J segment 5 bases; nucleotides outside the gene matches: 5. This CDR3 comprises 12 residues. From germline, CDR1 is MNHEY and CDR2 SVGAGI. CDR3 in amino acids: CASRRGPDEQYF. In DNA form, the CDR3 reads TGTGCCAGCCGCAGGGGGCCCGACGAGCAGTACTTC.

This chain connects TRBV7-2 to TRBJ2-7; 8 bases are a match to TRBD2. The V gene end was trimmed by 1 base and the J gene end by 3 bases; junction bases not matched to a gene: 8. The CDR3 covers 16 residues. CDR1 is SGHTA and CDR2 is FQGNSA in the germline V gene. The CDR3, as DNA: TGTGCCAGCAGCTTAGGGGGCGGGAGGTTACTCTACGAGCAGTACTTC. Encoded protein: CASSLGGGRLLYEQYF.

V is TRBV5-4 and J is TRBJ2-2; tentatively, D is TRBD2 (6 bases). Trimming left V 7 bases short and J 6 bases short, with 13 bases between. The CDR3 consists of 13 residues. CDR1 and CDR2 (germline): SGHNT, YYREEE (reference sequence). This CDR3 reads CASGHWRAGELFF. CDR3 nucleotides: TGTGCCAGCGGCCACTGGAGGGCCGGGGAGCTGTTTTTT.

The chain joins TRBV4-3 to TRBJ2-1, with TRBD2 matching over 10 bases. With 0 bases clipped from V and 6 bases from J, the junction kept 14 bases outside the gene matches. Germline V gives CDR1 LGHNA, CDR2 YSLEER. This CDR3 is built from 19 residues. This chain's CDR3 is CASSQEPLGLAGAGNEQFF. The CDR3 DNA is TGCGCCAGCAGCCAAGAACCCTTAGGGCTAGCGGGAGCAGGCAATGAGCAGTTCTTC.

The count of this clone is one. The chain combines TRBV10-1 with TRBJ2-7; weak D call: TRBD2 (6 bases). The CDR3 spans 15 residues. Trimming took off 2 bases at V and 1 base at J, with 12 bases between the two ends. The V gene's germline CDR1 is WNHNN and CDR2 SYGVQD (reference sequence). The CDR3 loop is CASSEELAGSYEQYF. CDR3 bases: TGCGCCAGCAGTGAGGAACTGGCGGGGTCCTACGAGCAGTACTTC.